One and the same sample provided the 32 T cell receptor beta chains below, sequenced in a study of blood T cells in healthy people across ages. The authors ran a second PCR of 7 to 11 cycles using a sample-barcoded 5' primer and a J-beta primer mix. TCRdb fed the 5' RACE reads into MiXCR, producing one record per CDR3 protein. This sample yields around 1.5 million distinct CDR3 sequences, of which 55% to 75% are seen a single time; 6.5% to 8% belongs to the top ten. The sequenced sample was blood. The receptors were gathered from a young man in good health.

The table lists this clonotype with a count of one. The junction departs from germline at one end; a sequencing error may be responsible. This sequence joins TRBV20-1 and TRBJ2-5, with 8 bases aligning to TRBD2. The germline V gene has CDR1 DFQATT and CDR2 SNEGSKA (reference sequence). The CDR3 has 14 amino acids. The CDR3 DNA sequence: TGCAGTGCTAGGGGGGCGGGGGGAGGAGAGTCCCAGTACTTC. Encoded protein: CSARGAGGGESQYF.

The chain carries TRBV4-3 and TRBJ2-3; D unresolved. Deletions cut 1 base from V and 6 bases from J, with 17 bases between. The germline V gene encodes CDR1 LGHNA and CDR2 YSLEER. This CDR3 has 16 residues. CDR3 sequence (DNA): TGCGCCAGCAGCCAAGCCGCCCTTCCTCACGAGGATACGCAGTATTTT. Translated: CASSQAALPHEDTQYF.

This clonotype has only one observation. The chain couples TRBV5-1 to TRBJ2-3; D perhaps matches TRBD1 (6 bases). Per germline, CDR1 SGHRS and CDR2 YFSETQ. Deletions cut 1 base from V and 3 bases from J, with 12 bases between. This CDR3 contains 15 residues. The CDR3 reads CASSLMGAWTDTQYF. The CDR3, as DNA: TGCGCCAGCAGCTTGATGGGGGCTTGGACAGATACGCAGTATTTT.

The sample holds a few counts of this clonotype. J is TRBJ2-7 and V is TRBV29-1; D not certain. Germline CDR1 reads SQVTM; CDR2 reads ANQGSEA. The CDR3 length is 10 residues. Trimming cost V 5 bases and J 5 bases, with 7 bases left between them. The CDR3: CSVTVHEQYF. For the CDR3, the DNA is TGCAGCGTTACGGTCCACGAGCAGTACTTC.

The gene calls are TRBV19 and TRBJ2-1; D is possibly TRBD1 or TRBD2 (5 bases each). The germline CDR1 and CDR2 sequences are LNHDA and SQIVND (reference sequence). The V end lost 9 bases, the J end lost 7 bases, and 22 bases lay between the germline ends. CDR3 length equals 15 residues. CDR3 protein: CASSQSEAWGNEQFF. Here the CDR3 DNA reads TGTGCCAGCTCCCAGTCAGAGGCCTGGGGGAATGAGCAGTTCTTC.

The CDR3 spells CASSARGQPYYSNQPQHF. CDR3 DNA: TGTGCCAGCAGCGCGAGGGGGCAGCCCTATTATAGCAATCAGCCCCAGCATTTT. V is TRBV7-2 and J is TRBJ1-5, with 7 bases lining up with TRBD1. CDR1 SGHTA and CDR2 FQGNSA come from the germline V gene. The CDR3 is made up of 18 amino acids. With 5 bases clipped from V and 0 bases from J, the junction kept 13 bases outside the gene matches.

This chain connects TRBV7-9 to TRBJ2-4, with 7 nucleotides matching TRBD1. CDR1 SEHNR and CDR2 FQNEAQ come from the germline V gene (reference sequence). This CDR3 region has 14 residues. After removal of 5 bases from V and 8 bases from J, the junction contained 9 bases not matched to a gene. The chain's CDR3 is CASSLRGRMDIQYF. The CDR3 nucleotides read TGTGCCAGCAGCCTTAGGGGGCGGATGGACATTCAGTACTTC.

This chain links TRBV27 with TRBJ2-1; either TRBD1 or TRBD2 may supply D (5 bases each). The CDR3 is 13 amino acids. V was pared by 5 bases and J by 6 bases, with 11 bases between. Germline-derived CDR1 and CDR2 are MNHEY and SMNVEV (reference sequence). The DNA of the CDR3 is TGTGCCAGCAGTAACCGGGACCTCAATGAGCAGTTCTTC. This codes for CASSNRDLNEQFF.

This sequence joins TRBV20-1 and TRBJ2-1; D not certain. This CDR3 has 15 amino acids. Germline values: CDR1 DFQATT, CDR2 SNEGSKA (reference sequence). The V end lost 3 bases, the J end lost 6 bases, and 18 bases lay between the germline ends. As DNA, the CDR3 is TGCAGTGCTAGTGTGGTTCCTGCTAGTAGCAATGAGCAGTTCTTC. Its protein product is CSASVVPASSNEQFF.

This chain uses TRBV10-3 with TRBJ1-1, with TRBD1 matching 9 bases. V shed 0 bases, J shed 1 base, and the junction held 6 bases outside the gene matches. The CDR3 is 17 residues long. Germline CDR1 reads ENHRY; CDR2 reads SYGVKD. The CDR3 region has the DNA TGTGCCATCAGTGAGTCGGTACAGGGGGCACCGAACACTGAAGCTTTCTTT. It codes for CAISESVQGAPNTEAFF.

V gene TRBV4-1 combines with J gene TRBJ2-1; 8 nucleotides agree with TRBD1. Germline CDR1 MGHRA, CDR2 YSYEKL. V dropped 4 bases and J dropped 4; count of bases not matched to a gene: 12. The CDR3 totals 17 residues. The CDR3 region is CASSPSGRGQGYNEQFF. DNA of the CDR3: TGCGCCAGCAGCCCATCCGGTCGAGGACAGGGATACAATGAGCAGTTCTTC.

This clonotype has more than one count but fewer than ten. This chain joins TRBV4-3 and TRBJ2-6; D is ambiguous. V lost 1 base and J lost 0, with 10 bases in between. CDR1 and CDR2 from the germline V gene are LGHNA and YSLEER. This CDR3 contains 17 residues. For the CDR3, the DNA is TGCGCCAGCAGCCAAGTATTCGATCCCTCTGGGGCCAACGTCCTGACTTTC. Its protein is CASSQVFDPSGANVLTF.

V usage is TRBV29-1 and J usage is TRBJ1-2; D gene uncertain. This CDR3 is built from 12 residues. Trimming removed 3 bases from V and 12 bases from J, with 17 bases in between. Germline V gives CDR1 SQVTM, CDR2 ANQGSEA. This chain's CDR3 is CSVEVALGEHTF. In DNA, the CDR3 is TGCAGCGTTGAGGTCGCCCTCGGCGAACACACCTTC.

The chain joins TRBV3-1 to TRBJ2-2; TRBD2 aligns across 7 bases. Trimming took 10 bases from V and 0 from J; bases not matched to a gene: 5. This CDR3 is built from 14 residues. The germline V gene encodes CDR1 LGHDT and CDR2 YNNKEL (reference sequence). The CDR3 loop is CAIRAGPNTGELFF. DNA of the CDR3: TGTGCCATCCGAGCGGGGCCGAACACCGGGGAGCTGTTTTTT.

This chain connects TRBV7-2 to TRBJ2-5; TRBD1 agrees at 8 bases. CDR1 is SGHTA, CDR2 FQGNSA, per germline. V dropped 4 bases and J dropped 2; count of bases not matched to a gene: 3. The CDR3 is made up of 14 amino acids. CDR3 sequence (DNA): TGTGCCAGCAGCTGGGACAGGTTTCAAGAGACCCAGTACTTC. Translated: CASSWDRFQETQYF.

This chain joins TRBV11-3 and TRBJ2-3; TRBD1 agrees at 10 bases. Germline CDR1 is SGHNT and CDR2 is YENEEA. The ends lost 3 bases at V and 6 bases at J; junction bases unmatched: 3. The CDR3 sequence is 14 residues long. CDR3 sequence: CASSLTGGADTQYF. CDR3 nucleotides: TGTGCCAGCAGCTTGACAGGGGGCGCGGATACGCAGTATTTT.

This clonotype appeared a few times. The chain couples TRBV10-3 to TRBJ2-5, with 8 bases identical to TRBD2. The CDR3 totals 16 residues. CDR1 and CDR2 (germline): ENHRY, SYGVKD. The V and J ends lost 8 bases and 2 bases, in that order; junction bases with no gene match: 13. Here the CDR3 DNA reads TGTGCCATCGGGGCAGACGTGGCTAGCGGGCAAGAGACCCAGTACTTC. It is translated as CAIGADVASGQETQYF.

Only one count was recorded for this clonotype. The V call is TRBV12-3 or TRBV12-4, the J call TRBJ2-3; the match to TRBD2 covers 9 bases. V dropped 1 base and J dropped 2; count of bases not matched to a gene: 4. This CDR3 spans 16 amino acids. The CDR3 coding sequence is TGTGCCAGCAGTTTAGTAGCGGGAGACGACACAGATACGCAGTATTTT. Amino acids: CASSLVAGDDTDTQYF.

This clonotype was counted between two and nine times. The CDR3 loop reads CSATTLLGLGGRGDTQYF. The DNA for the CDR3 is TGCAGTGCTACAACTCTCCTGGGGCTAGGGGGGCGAGGAGATACGCAGTATTTT. V usage is TRBV20-1 and J usage is TRBJ2-3; D possibly matches TRBD1 or TRBD2 (6 bases each). This CDR3 has 18 residues. V lost 4 bases to trimming and J lost 5 bases, with 28 bases between them. Germline CDR1 is DFQATT and CDR2 is SNEGSKA (reference sequence).

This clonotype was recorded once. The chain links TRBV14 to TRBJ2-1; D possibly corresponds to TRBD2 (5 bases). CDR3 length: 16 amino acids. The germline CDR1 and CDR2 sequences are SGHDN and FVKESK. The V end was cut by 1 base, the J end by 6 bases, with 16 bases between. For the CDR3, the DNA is TGTGCCAGCAGCCAAGTTTATGGCGGGTGGGGCAATGAGCAGTTCTTC. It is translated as CASSQVYGGWGNEQFF.

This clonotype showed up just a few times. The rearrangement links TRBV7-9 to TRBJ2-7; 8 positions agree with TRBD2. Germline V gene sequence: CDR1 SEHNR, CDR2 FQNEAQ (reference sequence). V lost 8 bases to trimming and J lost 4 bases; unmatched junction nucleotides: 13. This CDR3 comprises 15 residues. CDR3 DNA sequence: TGTGCCAGCGAACTCGGGAGGGAGGATAGGTACGAGCAGTACTTC. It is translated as CASELGREDRYEQYF. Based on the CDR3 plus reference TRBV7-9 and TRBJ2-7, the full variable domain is DTGVSQNPRHKITKRGQNVTFRCDPISEHNRLYWYRQTLGQGPEFLTYFQNEAQLEKSRLLSDRFSAERPKGSFSTLEIQRTEQGDSAMYLCASELGREDRYEQYFGPGTRLTVT.

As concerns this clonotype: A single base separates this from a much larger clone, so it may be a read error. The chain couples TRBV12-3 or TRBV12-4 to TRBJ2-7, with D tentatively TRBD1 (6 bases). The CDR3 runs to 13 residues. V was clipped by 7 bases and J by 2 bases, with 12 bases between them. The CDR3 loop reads CASTRTAPYEQYF. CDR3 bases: TGTGCCAGCACGCGGACAGCCCCCTACGAGCAGTACTTC.

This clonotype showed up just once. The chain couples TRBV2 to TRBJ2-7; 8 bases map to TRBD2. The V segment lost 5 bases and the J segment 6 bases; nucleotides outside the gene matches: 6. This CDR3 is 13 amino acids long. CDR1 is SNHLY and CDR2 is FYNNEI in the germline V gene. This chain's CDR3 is CASSSGGNGEQYF. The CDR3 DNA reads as TGTGCCAGCAGTTCGGGAGGGAACGGCGAGCAGTACTTC.

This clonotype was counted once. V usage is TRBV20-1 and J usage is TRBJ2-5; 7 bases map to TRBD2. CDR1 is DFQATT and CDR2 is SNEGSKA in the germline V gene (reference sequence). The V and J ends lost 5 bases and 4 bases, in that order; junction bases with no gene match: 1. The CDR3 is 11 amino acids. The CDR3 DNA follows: TGCAGTGCTGGCGGGAGAGAGACCCAGTACTTC. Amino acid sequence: CSAGGRETQYF.

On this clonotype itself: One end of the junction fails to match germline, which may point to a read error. The CDR3 nucleotides are TGCGCCAGCAGCCAAGTGGTAGATACGCGGTATTTT. Encoded protein: CASSQVVDTRYF. This chain connects TRBV4-1 to TRBJ2-3; the D is unclear. Germline CDR1 MGHRA, CDR2 YSYEKL. This CDR3 region has 12 residues.

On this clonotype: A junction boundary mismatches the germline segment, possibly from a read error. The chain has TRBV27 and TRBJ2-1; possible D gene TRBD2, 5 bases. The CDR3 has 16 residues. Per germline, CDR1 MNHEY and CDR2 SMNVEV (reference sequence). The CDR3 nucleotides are TGTGCCAGCAGGTCGACCTATTTCTCGGGGTACAGTGAGCAGTTCTTC. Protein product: CASRSTYFSGYSEQFF.

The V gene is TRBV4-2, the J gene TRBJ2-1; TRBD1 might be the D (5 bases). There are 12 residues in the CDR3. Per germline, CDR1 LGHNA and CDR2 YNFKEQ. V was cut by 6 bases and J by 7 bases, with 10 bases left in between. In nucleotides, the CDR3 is TGTGCCAGCAGTGTCAGGGTAAATGAGCAGTTCTTC. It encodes CASSVRVNEQFF.

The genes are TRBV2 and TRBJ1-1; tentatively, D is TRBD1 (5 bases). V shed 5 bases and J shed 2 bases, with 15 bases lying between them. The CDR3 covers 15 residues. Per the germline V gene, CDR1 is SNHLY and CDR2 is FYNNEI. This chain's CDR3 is CASSTTPGTNTEAFF. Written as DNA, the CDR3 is TGTGCCAGCAGTACAACCCCCGGGACCAACACTGAAGCTTTCTTT.

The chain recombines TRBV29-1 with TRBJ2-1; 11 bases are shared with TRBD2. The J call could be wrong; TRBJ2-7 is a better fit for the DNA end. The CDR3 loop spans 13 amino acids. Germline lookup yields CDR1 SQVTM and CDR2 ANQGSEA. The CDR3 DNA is TGCAGCGTACTAGCGGGAGCCTACAATGAGCAGTACTTC. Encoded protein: CSVLAGAYNEQYF.

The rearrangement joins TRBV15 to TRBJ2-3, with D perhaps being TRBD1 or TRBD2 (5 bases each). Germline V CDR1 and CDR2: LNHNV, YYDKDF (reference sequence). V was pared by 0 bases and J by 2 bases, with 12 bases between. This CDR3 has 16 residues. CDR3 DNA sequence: TGTGCCACCAGCAGAGATCGTGGGGGAACCACAGATACGCAGTATTTT. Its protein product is CATSRDRGGTTDTQYF.

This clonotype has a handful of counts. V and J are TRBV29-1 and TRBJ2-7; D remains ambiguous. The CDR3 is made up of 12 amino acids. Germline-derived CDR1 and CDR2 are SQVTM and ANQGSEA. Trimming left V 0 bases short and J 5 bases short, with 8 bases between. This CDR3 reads CSVEDLKDEQYF. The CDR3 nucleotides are TGCAGCGTTGAAGATTTGAAGGACGAGCAGTACTTC.

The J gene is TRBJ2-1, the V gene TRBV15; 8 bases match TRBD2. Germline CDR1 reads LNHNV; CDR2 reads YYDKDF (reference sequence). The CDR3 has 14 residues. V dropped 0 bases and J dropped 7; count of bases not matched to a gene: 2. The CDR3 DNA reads TGTGCCACCAGCAGAGACGGGAGGGGGAATGAGCAGTTCTTC. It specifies CATSRDGRGNEQFF.